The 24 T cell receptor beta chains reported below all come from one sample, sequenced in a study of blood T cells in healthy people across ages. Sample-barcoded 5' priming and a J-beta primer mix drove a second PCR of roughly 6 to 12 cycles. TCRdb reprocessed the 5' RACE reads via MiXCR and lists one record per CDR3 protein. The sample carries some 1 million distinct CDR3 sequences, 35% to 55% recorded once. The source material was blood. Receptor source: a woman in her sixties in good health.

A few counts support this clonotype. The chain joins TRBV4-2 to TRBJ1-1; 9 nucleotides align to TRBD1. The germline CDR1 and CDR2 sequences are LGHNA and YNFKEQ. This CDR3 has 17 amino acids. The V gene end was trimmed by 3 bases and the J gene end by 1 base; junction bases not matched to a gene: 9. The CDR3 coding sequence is TGTGCCAGCAGCCACAGCACAGGGGGCTATAGGAACACTGAAGCTTTCTTT. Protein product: CASSHSTGGYRNTEAFF.

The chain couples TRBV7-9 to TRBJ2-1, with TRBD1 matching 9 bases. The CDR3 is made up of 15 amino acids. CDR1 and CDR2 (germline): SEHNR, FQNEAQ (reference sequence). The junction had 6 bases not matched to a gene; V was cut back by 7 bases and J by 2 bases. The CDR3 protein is CASNPTGGAYNEQFF. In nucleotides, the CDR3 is TGTGCCAGCAACCCCACAGGGGGCGCCTACAATGAGCAGTTCTTC.

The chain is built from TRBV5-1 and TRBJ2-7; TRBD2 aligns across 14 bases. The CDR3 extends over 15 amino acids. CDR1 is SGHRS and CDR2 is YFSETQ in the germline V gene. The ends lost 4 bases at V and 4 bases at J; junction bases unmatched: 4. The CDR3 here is CASSGGTSGSYEQYF. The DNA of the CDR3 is TGCGCCAGCAGCGGAGGGACTAGCGGGAGTTACGAGCAGTACTTC.

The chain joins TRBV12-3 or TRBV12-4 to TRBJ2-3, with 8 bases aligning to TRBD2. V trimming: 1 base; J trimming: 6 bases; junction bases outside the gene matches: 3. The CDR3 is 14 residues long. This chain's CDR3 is CASSLDGRADTQYF. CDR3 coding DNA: TGTGCCAGCAGTTTAGACGGGAGGGCCGATACGCAGTATTTT.

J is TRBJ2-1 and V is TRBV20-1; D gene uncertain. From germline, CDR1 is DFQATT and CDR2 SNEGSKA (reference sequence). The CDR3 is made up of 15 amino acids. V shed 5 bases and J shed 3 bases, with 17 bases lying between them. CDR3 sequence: CSASILTGIYNEQFF. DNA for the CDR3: TGCAGTGCTTCTATCCTGACTGGTATCTACAATGAGCAGTTCTTC.

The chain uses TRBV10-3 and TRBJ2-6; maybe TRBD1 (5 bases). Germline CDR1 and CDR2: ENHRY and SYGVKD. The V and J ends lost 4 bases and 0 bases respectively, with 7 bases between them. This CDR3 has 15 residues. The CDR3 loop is CAISGGGSGANVLTF. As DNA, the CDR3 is TGTGCCATCAGTGGGGGCGGCTCTGGGGCCAACGTCCTGACTTTC.

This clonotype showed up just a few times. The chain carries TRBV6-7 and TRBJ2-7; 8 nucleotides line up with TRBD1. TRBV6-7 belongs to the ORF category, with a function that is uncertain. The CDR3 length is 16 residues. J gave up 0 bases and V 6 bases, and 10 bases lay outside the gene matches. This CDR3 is CASSLGDRRYSYEQYF. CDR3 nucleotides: TGTGCCAGCAGCCTGGGGGACAGGCGCTACTCCTACGAGCAGTACTTC.

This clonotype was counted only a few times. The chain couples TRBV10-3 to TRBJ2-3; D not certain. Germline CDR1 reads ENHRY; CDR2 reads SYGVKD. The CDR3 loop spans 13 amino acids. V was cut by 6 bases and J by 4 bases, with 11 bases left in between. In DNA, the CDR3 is TGTGCCATCAGGAGTTCAGCAGCAGATACGCAGTATTTT. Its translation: CAIRSSAADTQYF.

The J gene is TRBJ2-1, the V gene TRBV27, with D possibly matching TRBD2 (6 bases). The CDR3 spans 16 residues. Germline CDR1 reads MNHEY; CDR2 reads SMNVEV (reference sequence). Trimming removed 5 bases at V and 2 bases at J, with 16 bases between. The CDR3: CASSRLVSGAYNEQFF. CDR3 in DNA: TGTGCCAGCAGTAGACTGGTCTCGGGGGCCTACAATGAGCAGTTCTTC.

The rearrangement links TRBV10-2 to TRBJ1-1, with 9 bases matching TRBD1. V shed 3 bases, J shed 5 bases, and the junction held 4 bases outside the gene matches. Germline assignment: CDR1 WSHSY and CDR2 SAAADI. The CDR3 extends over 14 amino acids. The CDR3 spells CASSEWDRATEAFF. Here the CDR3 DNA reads TGCGCCAGCAGTGAATGGGACAGGGCGACTGAAGCTTTCTTT.

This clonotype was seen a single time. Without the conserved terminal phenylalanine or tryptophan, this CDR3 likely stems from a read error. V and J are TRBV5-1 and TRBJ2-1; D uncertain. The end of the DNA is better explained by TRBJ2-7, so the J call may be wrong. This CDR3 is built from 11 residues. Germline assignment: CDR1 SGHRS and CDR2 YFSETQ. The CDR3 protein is CASSSPYEQYI. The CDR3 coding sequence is TGCGCCAGCAGCTCCCCCTACGAGCAGTACATC.

CDR3 coding DNA: TGCAGTGCTACCCAGGCTCGTGCAGACAACTATGGCTACACCTTC. This codes for CSATQARADNYGYTF. The V call is TRBV20-1, the J call TRBJ1-2, with D hard to call. There are 15 residues in the CDR3. Trimming shortened V by 4 bases and J by 2 bases, and 17 bases separated the two germline ends. Germline CDR1 DFQATT, CDR2 SNEGSKA (reference sequence).

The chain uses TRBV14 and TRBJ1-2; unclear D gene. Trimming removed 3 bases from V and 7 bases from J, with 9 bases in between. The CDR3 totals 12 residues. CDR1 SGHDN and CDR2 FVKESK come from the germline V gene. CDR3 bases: TGTGCCAGCAGCCATTCTGGGTCTGGCTACACCTTC. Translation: CASSHSGSGYTF.

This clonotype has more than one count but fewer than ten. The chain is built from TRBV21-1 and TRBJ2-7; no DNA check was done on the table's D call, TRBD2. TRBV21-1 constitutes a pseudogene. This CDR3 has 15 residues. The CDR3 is CASRLLGLKTYEQYF. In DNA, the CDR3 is TGTGCCAGCAGGTTGCTAGGACTAAAAACCTACGAGCAGTACTTC.

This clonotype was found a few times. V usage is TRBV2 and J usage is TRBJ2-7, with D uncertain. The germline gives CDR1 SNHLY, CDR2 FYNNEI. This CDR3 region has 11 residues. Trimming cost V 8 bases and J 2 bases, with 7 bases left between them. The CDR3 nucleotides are TGTGCCAGCGTACGAACCTACGAGCAGTACTTC. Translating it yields CASVRTYEQYF.

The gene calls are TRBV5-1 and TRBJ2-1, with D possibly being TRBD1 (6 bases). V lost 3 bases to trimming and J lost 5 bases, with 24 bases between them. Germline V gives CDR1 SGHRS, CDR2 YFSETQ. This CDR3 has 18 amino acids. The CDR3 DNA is TGCGCCAGCAGCTCCCAGGGGTCCGGCTTCAGGAGAAACAATGAGCAGTTCTTC. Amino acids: CASSSQGSGFRRNNEQFF.

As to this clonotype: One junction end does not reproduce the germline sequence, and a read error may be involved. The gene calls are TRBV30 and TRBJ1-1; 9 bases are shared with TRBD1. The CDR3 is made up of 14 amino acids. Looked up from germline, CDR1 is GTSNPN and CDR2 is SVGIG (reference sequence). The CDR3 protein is CSWVPGTGLTEAFF. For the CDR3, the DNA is TGTTCCTGGGTCCCGGGGACAGGGTTAACTGAAGCTTTCTTT.

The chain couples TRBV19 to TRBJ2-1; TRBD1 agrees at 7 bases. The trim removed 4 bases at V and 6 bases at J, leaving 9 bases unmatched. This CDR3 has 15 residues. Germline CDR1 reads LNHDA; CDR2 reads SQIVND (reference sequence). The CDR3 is CASSTTGTVANEQFF. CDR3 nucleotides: TGTGCCAGTAGTACCACCGGGACAGTGGCCAATGAGCAGTTCTTC.

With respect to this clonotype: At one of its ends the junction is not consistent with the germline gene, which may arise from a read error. The CDR3 nucleotides read TGTGCCACCGGCAGAGAATTAGACTTCCTCATTCAGTACTTC. It encodes CATGRELDFLIQYF. The J gene is TRBJ2-4, the V gene TRBV15; D gene ambiguous. CDR1 LNHNV and CDR2 YYDKDF come from the germline V gene (reference sequence). The CDR3 covers 14 residues. Complete variable domain (other parts from reference TRBV15 and TRBJ2-4): DAMVIQNPRYQVTQFGKPVTLSCSQTLNHNVMYWYQQKSSQAPKLLFHYYDKDFNNEADTPDNFQSRRPNTSFCFLDIRSPGLGDTAMYLCATGRELDFLIQYFGAGTRLSVL.

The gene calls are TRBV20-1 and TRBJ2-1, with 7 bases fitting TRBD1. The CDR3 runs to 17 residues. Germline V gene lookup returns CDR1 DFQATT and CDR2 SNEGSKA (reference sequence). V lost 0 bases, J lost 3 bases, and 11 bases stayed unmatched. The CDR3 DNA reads TGCAGTGCTAGAGACCAAATCGGGACAGCGATCTACAATGAGCAGTTCTTC. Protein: CSARDQIGTAIYNEQFF.

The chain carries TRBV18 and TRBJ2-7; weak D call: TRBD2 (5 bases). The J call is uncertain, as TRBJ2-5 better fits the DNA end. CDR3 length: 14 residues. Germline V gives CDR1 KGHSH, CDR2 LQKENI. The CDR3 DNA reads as TGTGCCAGCTCACCACCATCGGAACGGGGGACCCAGTACTTC. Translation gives CASSPPSERGTQYF.

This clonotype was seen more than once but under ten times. The CDR3 protein is CASSPKRGEGLYVFSNYEQYF. The CDR3 DNA reads TGTGCCAGCAGTCCCAAGCGGGGGGAGGGCCTTTATGTTTTCTCAAACTACGAGCAGTACTTC. The chain couples TRBV11-2 to TRBJ2-7; 9 nucleotides agree with TRBD2. The CDR3 sequence is 21 residues long. Germline lookup yields CDR1 SGHAT and CDR2 FQNNGV. V was clipped by 6 bases and J by 3 bases; unmatched bases: 27.

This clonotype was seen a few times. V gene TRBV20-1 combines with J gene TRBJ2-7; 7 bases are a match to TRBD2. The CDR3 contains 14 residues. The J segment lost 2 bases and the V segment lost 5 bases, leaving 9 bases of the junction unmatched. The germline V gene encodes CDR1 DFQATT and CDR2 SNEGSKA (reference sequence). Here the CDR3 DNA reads TGCAGTGCTCCGAGGGCTAGCGGAACCTACGAGCAGTACTTC. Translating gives CSAPRASGTYEQYF.

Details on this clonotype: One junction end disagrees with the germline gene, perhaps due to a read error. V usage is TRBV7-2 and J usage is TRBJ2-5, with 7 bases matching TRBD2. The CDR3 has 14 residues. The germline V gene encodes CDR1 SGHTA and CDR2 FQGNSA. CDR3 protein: CASSVAGGKETQYF. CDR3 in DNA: TGTGCCAGCAGCGTAGCGGGTGGGAAGGAGACCCAGTACTTC.